These 31 T cell receptor beta chains were all obtained from the same sample, sequenced in a study of T cell responses to AZD1222 COVID-19 vaccine. The method was immunoSEQ multiplex PCR; TCRdb's version includes in-frame clones alone and lacks a portion of them. The sample holds 95,000 to 150,000 clones, roughly 92% seen once. Source: peripheral blood, taken on day 0 of AZD1222 vaccination. Receptors were obtained from an adult in good health.

The gene calls are TRBV7-9 and TRBJ2-2, with D possibly matching TRBD1 (5 bases). The CDR3 is 16 residues long. V lost 6 bases to trimming and J lost 2 bases, with 16 bases between them. The germline V gene encodes CDR1 SEHNR and CDR2 FQNEAQ (reference sequence). The chain's CDR3 is CASRPQGLINTGELFF. The CDR3 DNA reads as TGTGCCAGCAGGCCCCAGGGCCTCATCAACACCGGGGAGCTGTTTTTT.

The chain recombines TRBV11-2 with TRBJ2-7; D is perhaps TRBD1 (6 bases). CDR1 SGHAT and CDR2 FQNNGV come from the germline V gene. The ends were cut back, 3 bases at V and 2 bases at J, with 14 bases in the middle. The CDR3 is made up of 15 amino acids. CDR3: CASSLVGGQPYEQYF. CDR3 nucleotide sequence: TGTGCCAGCAGCTTGGTTGGGGGCCAACCCTACGAGCAGTACTTC.

The chain combines TRBV14 with TRBJ2-5; D remains ambiguous. The V gene lost 1 base and the J gene lost 4 bases, with 1 base spanning the gap. In germline, CDR1 is SGHDN, CDR2 FVKESK. The CDR3 sequence is 11 residues long. The CDR3, as DNA: TGTGCCAGCAGCCAAGCAGAGACCCAGTACTTC. Its translation is CASSQAETQYF.

V is TRBV5-1 and J is TRBJ1-2; D is unclear. This CDR3 has 13 residues. CDR1 and CDR2 (germline): SGHRS, YFSETQ. Trimming took 3 bases from V and 1 from J, leaving 7 bases between them. The CDR3 here is CASSSPDNYGYTF. In DNA form, the CDR3 reads TGCGCCAGCAGCTCCCCCGATAACTATGGCTACACCTTC.

This clone has only one observation. The rearrangement uses TRBV4-2 and TRBJ1-3; perhaps TRBD1 as D (6 bases). The CDR3 totals 17 residues. Germline assignment: CDR1 LGHNA and CDR2 YNFKEQ. Trimming removed 0 bases at V and 0 bases at J, with 12 bases between. DNA for the CDR3: TGTGCCAGCAGCCAAGATTTGGGACACCTCTCTGGAAACACCATATATTTT. This sequence encodes CASSQDLGHLSGNTIYF.

The chain employs TRBV3-1 (or the pseudogene TRBV3-2) and TRBJ2-2; 8 bases match TRBD2. The V and J ends lost 4 bases and 6 bases, in that order; junction bases with no gene match: 7. This CDR3 has 15 amino acids. From germline, CDR1 is LGHDT and CDR2 YNNKEL (reference sequence). CDR3 protein: CASSLRTSFAGELFF. Written as DNA, the CDR3 is TGTGCCAGCAGCCTTCGGACTAGCTTTGCCGGGGAGCTGTTTTTT.

The J gene is TRBJ2-1, the V gene TRBV6-2 or TRBV6-3; 7 bases fit TRBD2. In germline, CDR1 is MNHEY, CDR2 SVGEGT. Germline trimming cut 2 bases from V and 7 bases from J; bases unmatched to any gene: 8. This CDR3 has 15 amino acids. CDR3 residues: CASSYGSGGLNEQFF. The DNA for the CDR3 is TGTGCCAGCAGTTACGGATCGGGAGGCCTAAATGAGCAGTTCTTC.

CDR3 sequence: CASSHPEGTGYTF. CDR3 coding DNA: TGCGCCAGCAGCCATCCGGAGGGGACCGGCTACACCTTC. This chain uses TRBV4-1 with TRBJ1-2, with D maybe TRBD1 (5 bases). The ends were cut back, 3 bases at V and 8 bases at J, with 13 bases in the middle. CDR1 is MGHRA, CDR2 YSYEKL, per germline. CDR3 length: 13 amino acids.

The rearrangement links TRBV18 to TRBJ1-4; no definite D call. This CDR3 spans 15 amino acids. V gave up 1 base and J gave up 3 bases, with 9 bases separating them. The germline V gene encodes CDR1 KGHSH and CDR2 LQKENI. The CDR3 reads CASSPRSGPNEKLFF. The CDR3 nucleotides read TGTGCCAGCTCACCACGGTCAGGCCCTAATGAAAAACTGTTTTTT.

This clone has a single count. The rearrangement joins TRBV11-2 to TRBJ1-4; 7 bases fit TRBD1. Germline V gene sequence: CDR1 SGHAT, CDR2 FQNNGV. V shed 4 bases, J shed 5 bases, and the junction held 4 bases outside the gene matches. This CDR3 is 14 amino acids long. Written as DNA, the CDR3 is TGTGCCAGCAGCTCACAACAGGGGAATGAAAAACTGTTTTTT. Translating it yields CASSSQQGNEKLFF.

This sequence joins TRBV21-1 and TRBJ1-6. TRBV21-1 is annotated as a pseudogene. The CDR3 contains 16 residues. The CDR3 sequence: CASSKYLRGGNSPLHF. The DNA for the CDR3 is TGTGCCAGCAGCAAATATCTCCGGGGAGGTAATTCACCCCTCCACTTT.

This chain connects TRBV10-3 to TRBJ2-4, with D possibly TRBD2 on 5 matching bases. Germline V gives CDR1 ENHRY, CDR2 SYGVKD. Trimming took 6 bases from V and 5 from J, leaving 14 bases between them. CDR3 length: 14 residues. Here the CDR3 reads CAIRAGEGENIQYF. CDR3 nucleotide sequence: TGTGCCATCAGGGCAGGCGAGGGCGAAAACATTCAGTACTTC.

The chain recombines TRBV29-1 with TRBJ1-1; unclear D gene. CDR1 is SQVTM and CDR2 is ANQGSEA in the germline V gene. The V end lost 4 bases, the J end lost 5 bases, and 8 bases lay between the germline ends. The CDR3 is made up of 11 amino acids. The CDR3: CSVAGLTEAFF. The CDR3 DNA reads TGCAGCGTTGCCGGACTGACTGAAGCTTTCTTT.

A single count supports this clone. The rearrangement uses TRBV7-9 and TRBJ1-5; perhaps TRBD1 as D (5 bases). Per germline, CDR1 SEHNR and CDR2 FQNEAQ (reference sequence). The length of the CDR3 is 12 residues. Trimming cost V 5 bases and J 7 bases, with 9 bases left between them. This chain's CDR3 is CASSRGVQPQHF. Here the CDR3 DNA reads TGTGCCAGCAGCCGAGGGGTACAGCCCCAGCATTTT.

The chain uses TRBV7-3 and TRBJ1-1, with 8 bases aligning to TRBD1. The CDR3 runs 13 residues. CDR1 and CDR2 from the germline V gene are SGHTA and FQGTGA. V was clipped by 4 bases and J by 7 bases; unmatched bases: 5. CDR3 in amino acids: CASSSTGGGEAFF. CDR3 sequence (DNA): TGTGCCAGCAGCTCCACAGGGGGTGGTGAAGCTTTCTTT.

The chain carries TRBV27 and TRBJ1-2; D gene uncertain. The V end was cut by 5 bases, the J end by 7 bases, with 20 bases between. The CDR3 runs to 15 residues. The germline CDR1 and CDR2 sequences are MNHEY and SMNVEV (reference sequence). The CDR3 spells CASSQWLSTESGYTF. The CDR3 DNA reads as TGTGCCAGCAGTCAATGGCTTTCGACGGAAAGTGGCTACACCTTC.

This clone was picked up one time. The rearrangement uses TRBV24-1 and TRBJ2-2; 9 nucleotides align to TRBD2. Germline values: CDR1 KGHDR, CDR2 SFDVKD. The CDR3 loop spans 15 amino acids. Trimming removed 9 bases from V and 4 bases from J; junction bases left unmatched: 8. This CDR3 reads CATEKRGAGTGELFF. In nucleotides, the CDR3 is TGTGCCACCGAGAAGCGGGGGGCGGGCACCGGGGAGCTGTTTTTT.

The chain links TRBV4-1 to TRBJ2-7; 10 nucleotides agree with TRBD2. CDR3 length: 15 amino acids. V lost 4 bases to trimming and J lost 2 bases; unmatched junction nucleotides: 5. CDR1 MGHRA and CDR2 YSYEKL come from the germline V gene. CDR3 region: CASSPNSGGTYEQYF. The CDR3, as DNA: TGCGCCAGCAGCCCTAATAGCGGGGGGACCTACGAGCAGTACTTC.

The rearrangement links TRBV19 to TRBJ1-1; no definite D call. V lost 4 bases to trimming and J lost 2 bases, with 14 bases between them. The CDR3 runs to 15 residues. Germline CDR1 reads LNHDA; CDR2 reads SQIVND (reference sequence). Written as DNA, the CDR3 is TGTGCCAGTAGTACCCCCACATTTCCAAACACTGAAGCTTTCTTT. Residues: CASSTPTFPNTEAFF.

The chain is built from TRBV5-4 and TRBJ2-4; weak D call: TRBD2 (6 bases). The CDR3 extends over 14 amino acids. The germline CDR1 and CDR2 sequences are SGHNT and YYREEE (reference sequence). Between the trimmed V and J ends, which lost 2 bases and 8 bases, there was a span of 14 bases. In DNA form, the CDR3 reads TGTGCCAGCAGCTTCGGAGGGGCCCCCTACATTCAGTACTTC. It specifies CASSFGGAPYIQYF.

The chain uses TRBV5-1 and TRBJ1-4; TRBD1 aligns across 8 bases. CDR3 size: 17 residues. With V trimmed by 3 bases and J by 0 bases, 7 bases remained unmatched. Looked up from germline, CDR1 is SGHRS and CDR2 is YFSETQ. The CDR3 DNA reads as TGCGCCAGCAGCTGGGGGACAGGAGTTGCAACTAATGAAAAACTGTTTTTT. This translates into CASSWGTGVATNEKLFF.

V gene TRBV30 combines with J gene TRBJ1-2; 7 bases fit TRBD1. CDR1 GTSNPN and CDR2 SVGIG come from the germline V gene (reference sequence). The CDR3 loop spans 13 amino acids. V gave up 4 bases and J gave up 5 bases; unmatched junction bases: 7. CDR3 in DNA: TGTGCCTGGACCCCGGGACAGAAGTATGGCTACACCTTC. This sequence encodes CAWTPGQKYGYTF.

This chain uses TRBV19 with TRBJ2-5, with 9 bases fitting TRBD1. V lost 7 bases to trimming and J lost 1 base; unmatched junction nucleotides: 4. Germline-derived CDR1 and CDR2 are LNHDA and SQIVND (reference sequence). The CDR3 spans 14 residues. The CDR3 protein is CASKVDRGQETQYF. The CDR3 DNA reads TGTGCCAGTAAGGTGGACAGGGGCCAAGAGACCCAGTACTTC.

V and J are TRBV7-9 and TRBJ2-7; D is tentatively TRBD1 or TRBD2 (7 bases each). Germline V gives CDR1 SEHNR, CDR2 FQNEAQ (reference sequence). CDR3 length equals 14 residues. The V end was cut by 4 bases, the J end by 4 bases, with 14 bases between. The CDR3 DNA is TGTGCCAGCAGCTCCCAGGGGGGGCTTTACGAGCAGTACTTC. Its translation: CASSSQGGLYEQYF.

This chain links TRBV5-1 with TRBJ2-2; D is ambiguous. This CDR3 comprises 16 residues. V lost 1 base and J lost 7, with 17 bases in between. CDR1 and CDR2 (germline): SGHRS, YFSETQ. The CDR3 nucleotides are TGCGCCAGCAGCTTGACCGCCAGCCCCACGGGCGGGGAGCTGTTTTTT. This sequence encodes CASSLTASPTGGELFF.

This chain uses TRBV3-1 (or the pseudogene TRBV3-2) with TRBJ1-5, with D maybe TRBD1 (6 bases). Germline lookup yields CDR1 LGHDT and CDR2 YNNKEL (reference sequence). Trimming cost V 1 base and J 1 base, with 11 bases left between them. This CDR3 is built from 16 residues. The chain's CDR3 is CASSQGGGKSNQPQHF. In DNA form, the CDR3 reads TGTGCCAGCAGCCAAGGAGGGGGAAAAAGCAATCAGCCCCAGCATTTT.

The CDR3 DNA follows: TGTGCCAGCAGCGTGGACAGGGGGCTCTACAATGAGCAGTTCTTC. The encoded protein is CASSVDRGLYNEQFF. The V gene is TRBV5-4, the J gene TRBJ2-1, with 11 bases that match TRBD1. V dropped 4 bases and J dropped 3; count of bases not matched to a gene: 3. The CDR3 has 15 residues. Germline CDR1 and CDR2: SGHNT and YYREEE (reference sequence).

The V gene is TRBV30, the J gene TRBJ1-5; weak D call: TRBD1 (5 bases). The V gene's germline CDR1 is GTSNPN and CDR2 SVGIG (reference sequence). The CDR3 is made up of 15 amino acids. V was cut by 0 bases and J by 2 bases, with 11 bases left in between. CDR3 bases: TGTGCCTGGAGTGTAAGAGGGGTGGGCAATCAGCCCCAGCATTTT. Translating gives CAWSVRGVGNQPQHF. Full variable domain (rest looked up from reference TRBV30 and TRBJ1-5): SQTIHQWPATLVQPVGSPLSLECTVEGTSNPNLYWYRQAAGRGLQLLFYSVGIGQISSEVPQNLSASRPQDRQFILSSKKLLLSDSGFYLCAWSVRGVGNQPQHFGDGTRLSIL.

This CDR3 reads CASSTRGIIANQPQHF. In nucleotides, the CDR3 is TGTGCCAGTAGTACCCGGGGGATCATCGCTAATCAGCCCCAGCATTTT. The chain recombines TRBV19 with TRBJ1-5, with D perhaps matching TRBD1 (5 bases). Trimming shortened V by 4 bases and J by 4 bases, and 17 bases separated the two germline ends. The CDR3 totals 16 residues. Germline values: CDR1 LNHDA, CDR2 SQIVND (reference sequence).

This chain joins TRBV25-1 and TRBJ2-1, with D perhaps TRBD2 (5 bases). The germline CDR1 and CDR2 sequences are MGHDK and SYGVNS. V was clipped by 8 bases and J by 5 bases, with 13 bases between them. The CDR3 length is 13 residues. In DNA, the CDR3 is TGTGCCAGCCTCCCTCAAGCGGACAATGAGCAGTTCTTC. Its protein is CASLPQADNEQFF. The full variable domain, in which reference TRBV25-1 and TRBJ2-1 provide the parts outside the CDR3, is EADIYQTPRYLVIGTGKKITLECSQTMGHDKMYWYQQDPGMELHLIHYSYGVNSTEKGDLSSESTVSRIRTEHFPLTLESARPSHTSQYLCASLPQADNEQFFGPGTRLTVL.

The chain uses TRBV28 and TRBJ2-1; D call uncertain. This CDR3 comprises 14 residues. Per germline, CDR1 MDHEN and CDR2 SYDVKM. The V end was cut by 5 bases, the J end by 2 bases, with 10 bases between. The CDR3 sequence: CASSLEWAYNEQFF. The CDR3 DNA is TGTGCCAGCAGTCTGGAGTGGGCCTACAATGAGCAGTTCTTC.